The 4 T cell receptor beta chains reported below all come from one sample, sequenced in a study of blood T cells in healthy people across ages. Primed by a sample-barcoded 5' primer and a J-beta primer mix, a second PCR proceeded for roughly 7 to 12 cycles. In TCRdb, the 5' RACE reads were re-called with MiXCR into one record per CDR3 protein. This sample yields about 800,000 distinct CDR3 sequences, of which about 25% are seen a single time; approximately 3.7% belongs to the top ten. The sample also formed part of further work on T cells of mothers and their children.

Sequencing used blood. The receptors come from a boy aged 10-17 years in good health.

CDR3 amino acids: CASSLWDREAYGYTF. The CDR3 DNA reads TGTGCCAGCAGCTTATGGGACAGGGAAGCCTATGGCTACACCTTC. The rearrangement uses TRBV7-9 and TRBJ1-2; 9 bases are a match to TRBD1. The CDR3 runs 15 residues. With 2 bases clipped from V and 4 bases from J, the junction kept 5 bases outside the gene matches. CDR1 and CDR2 (germline): SEHNR, FQNEAQ (reference sequence). The full variable domain, its missing parts supplied by reference TRBV7-9 and TRBJ1-2, is DTGVSQNPRHKITKRGQNVTFRCDPISEHNRLYWYRQTLGQGPEFLTYFQNEAQLEKSRLLSDRFSAERPKGSFSTLEIQRTEQGDSAMYLCASSLWDREAYGYTFGSGTRLTVV.

This clonotype turned up a few times. The genes are TRBV29-1 and TRBJ1-5; the D gene is possibly TRBD1 (6 bases). V gave up 4 bases and J gave up 9 bases, with 19 bases separating them. The germline CDR1 and CDR2 sequences are SQVTM and ANQGSEA. The CDR3 has 14 amino acids. For the CDR3, the DNA is TGCAGCGTTGGAGACACAGGGTCTCAAGGGCCCCAGCATTTT. Translation gives CSVGDTGSQGPQHF. The full variable domain, with the rest looked up from reference TRBV29-1 and TRBJ1-5, is SAVISQKPSRDICQRGTSLTIQCQVDSQVTMMFWYRQQPGQSLTLIATANQGSEATYESGFVIDKFPISRPNLTFSTLTVSNMSPEDSSIYLCSVGDTGSQGPQHFGDGTRLSIL.

The gene calls are TRBV30 and TRBJ2-5; 8 bases align to TRBD1. The J segment lost 5 bases and the V segment lost 2 bases, leaving 10 bases of the junction unmatched. The CDR3 has 15 amino acids. Germline V gene lookup returns CDR1 GTSNPN and CDR2 SVGIG (reference sequence). The CDR3 DNA is TGTGCCTGGAGTTTGACAGGGGTGGGTGAGGAGACCCAGTACTTC. It specifies CAWSLTGVGEETQYF.

This chain uses TRBV7-9 with TRBJ1-3; TRBD1 is a possible D gene (5 bases). Trimming shortened V by 2 bases and J by 0 bases, and 14 bases separated the two germline ends. Germline V gene sequence: CDR1 SEHNR, CDR2 FQNEAQ (reference sequence). The CDR3 is 17 residues long. The CDR3 sequence is CASSLPPGRDSGNTIYF. The CDR3 DNA sequence: TGTGCCAGCAGCTTACCACCGGGACGAGACTCTGGAAACACCATATATTTT. The full variable domain, completed using reference TRBV7-9 and TRBJ1-3, is DTGVSQNPRHKITKRGQNVTFRCDPISEHNRLYWYRQTLGQGPEFLTYFQNEAQLEKSRLLSDRFSAERPKGSFSTLEIQRTEQGDSAMYLCASSLPPGRDSGNTIYFGEGSWLTVV.